This T cell receptor beta chain was found in a study of cytomegalovirus exposure and HLA in healthy donors. On the study more broadly: Falling in the Caucasian-associated ancestry cluster were about four fifths of approximately 410 genotyped donors. Findings and caveats of the study: Specificity of a few CMV-associated chains for CMV antigens was verified in vitro.

Germline values: CDR1 LGHNA, CDR2 YSLEER. The trim removed 3 bases at V and 7 bases at J, leaving 8 bases unmatched. The CDR3 is 15 residues long. As for this clone: Its specificity is not known.

PCR used 60 Vbeta primers and 13 Jbeta primers. TCRdb keeps only in-frame clones here, not all; method: immunoSEQ multiplex PCR. The sample has about 95,000 clones, 76% seen once. Among the donors, all were healthy bone marrow donors. The receptor was isolated from a man younger than 45 in good health and CMV-seropositive. The chain couples TRBV4-3 to TRBJ2-2, with 7 nucleotides matching TRBD1. The specimen was PBMCs. DNA of the CDR3: TGCGCCAGCAGCCATCCCGTTCAGGGGGACGGGGAGCTGTTTTTT. Protein product: CASSHPVQGDGELFF.